These 9 T cell receptor beta chains came from one sample sequenced in a study of CXCR3-negative and CXCR3-positive naive CD8 T cells. Via 5' RACE with UMI labels, TRB cDNA libraries were prepared. TCRdb reprocessed the 5' RACE reads and stores each CDR3 protein as one record, lacking DNA. The sample data list 90,000 to 100,000 distinct CDR3 sequences. The specimen sequenced was naive CXCR3- CD8+ T cells from blood. Subset described: CD45RO-CCR7+CD27+CD95- naive CD8+ T cells lacking CXCR3 (TNR3-). Receptors were obtained from a human donor in good health. Some clones in this sample may be carry-over from other donors' samples.

The V call is TRBV5-6, the J call TRBJ1-1; TCRdb lists TRBD1, though no DNA is available to test this call. Germline CDR1 is SGHDT and CDR2 is YYEEEE. This CDR3 is 13 amino acids long. This CDR3 is CASSQDRGPEAFF.

The chain carries TRBV29-1 and TRBJ1-2; TCRdb selects TRBD1, and the lack of DNA leaves this call unchecked. This CDR3 contains 12 residues. The germline V gene encodes CDR1 SQVTM and CDR2 ANQGSEA. CDR3 protein: CSVDTGDYGYTF.

This chain connects TRBV12-3 or TRBV12-4 to TRBJ1-1; TCRdb lists TRBD1, though no DNA is available to test this call. This CDR3 contains 15 residues. CDR3 sequence reads: CASSLDRGFSTEAFF.

The V call is TRBV5-6, the J call TRBJ2-1; TCRdb lists TRBD2, though no DNA is available to test this call. The CDR3 spans 16 residues. Germline V gives CDR1 SGHDT, CDR2 YYEEEE. The CDR3 spells CASSLGASGAYNEQFF.

The chain has TRBV29-1 and TRBJ2-1; no DNA is available, so the TRBD2 call from TCRdb remains unchecked. The CDR3 sequence is 14 residues long. The germline V gene encodes CDR1 SQVTM and CDR2 ANQGSEA. CDR3 amino acids: CSVVGIAGNYEQFF.

The chain has TRBV29-1 and TRBJ2-7; checking the TCRdb D call of TRBD2 is not possible without DNA. The CDR3 is 15 residues long. The germline V gene has CDR1 SQVTM and CDR2 ANQGSEA. CDR3 in amino acids: CSVVPPDTQLAEQYF.

V is TRBV7-9 and J is TRBJ2-5; TCRdb outputs TRBD1, but without DNA this stays unchecked. The germline V gene encodes CDR1 SEHNR and CDR2 FQNEAQ (reference sequence). The CDR3 runs 13 residues. CDR3 loop: CASSSPGGGTQYF.

The J gene is TRBJ2-1, the V gene TRBV6-6; TCRdb returns TRBD2, unconfirmable since there is no DNA. Germline V gene data show CDR1 as MNHNY and CDR2 as SVGAGI (reference sequence). The CDR3 covers 16 residues. CDR3 residues: CASSSLAEILYNEQFF.

V usage is TRBV29-1 and J usage is TRBJ2-6; the TCRdb call, TRBD1, lacks DNA for checking. Germline lookup yields CDR1 SQVTM and CDR2 ANQGSEA. This CDR3 contains 17 residues. The CDR3: CSVEETGDLSGANVLTF.